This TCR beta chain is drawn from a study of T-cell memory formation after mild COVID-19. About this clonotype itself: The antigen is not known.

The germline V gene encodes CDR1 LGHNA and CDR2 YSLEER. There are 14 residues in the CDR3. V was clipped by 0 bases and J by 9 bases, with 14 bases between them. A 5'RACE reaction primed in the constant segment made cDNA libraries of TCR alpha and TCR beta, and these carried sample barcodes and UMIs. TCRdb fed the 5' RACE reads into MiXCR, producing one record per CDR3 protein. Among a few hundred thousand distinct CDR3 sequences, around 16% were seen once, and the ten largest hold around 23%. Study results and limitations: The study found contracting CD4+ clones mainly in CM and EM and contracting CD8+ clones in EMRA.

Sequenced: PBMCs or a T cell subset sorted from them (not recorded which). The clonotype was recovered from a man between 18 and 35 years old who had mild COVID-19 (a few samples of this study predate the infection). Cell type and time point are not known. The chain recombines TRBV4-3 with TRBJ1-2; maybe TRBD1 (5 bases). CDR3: CASSQDGQGGRYTF. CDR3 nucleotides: TGCGCCAGCAGCCAAGATGGGCAGGGAGGACGCTACACCTTC.